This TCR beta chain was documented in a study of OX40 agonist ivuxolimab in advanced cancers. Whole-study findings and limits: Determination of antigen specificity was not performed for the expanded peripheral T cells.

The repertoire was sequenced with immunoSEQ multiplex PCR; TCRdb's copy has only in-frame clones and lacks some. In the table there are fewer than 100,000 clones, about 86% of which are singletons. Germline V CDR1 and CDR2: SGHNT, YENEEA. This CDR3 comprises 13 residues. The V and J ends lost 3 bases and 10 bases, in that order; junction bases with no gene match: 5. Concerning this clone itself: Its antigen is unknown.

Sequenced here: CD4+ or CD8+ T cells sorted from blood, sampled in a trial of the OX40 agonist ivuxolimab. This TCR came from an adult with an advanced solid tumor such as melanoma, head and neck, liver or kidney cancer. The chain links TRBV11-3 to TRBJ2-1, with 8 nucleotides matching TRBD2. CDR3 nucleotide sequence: TGTGCCAGCAGCTTCGGAGCGGGGGTCGAGCAGTTCTTC. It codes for CASSFGAGVEQFF.